Given below is one TCR beta chain in context. What antigen it recognizes has not been identified. Nothing much larger sits one base from this clone, and base qualities are not available. These data come from a study of cytomegalovirus exposure and HLA in healthy donors (dated by TCRdb to about 2017). With regard to the full study: According to a later analysis, one platform produced both the 120 validation repertoires and the roughly 640 repertoires of the first cohort. The study aimed to test whether signatures of past pathogen exposure could be identified by cataloging public T cell receptors. In addition to the first cohort of several hundred subjects, a separate validation cohort of approximately 120 different subjects was used. High-throughput TCR immunosequencing, statistical association of individual TCRs with disease status, and machine learning were combined to predict cytomegalovirus infection status.

The full study reports these points: Cytomegalovirus status was reported to be diagnosed by the classifier with high specificity and sensitivity in both the original and validation cohorts. The authors suggested that the approach could potentially be generalized to other disease states and immunological phenotypes. A later analysis found that TCRs clustered in the first cohort also tended to co-occur in the 120 validation repertoires, with about 94% of cluster scores above 0. While some public TCRs were present in many individuals, most TCR sequences turned up only very rarely across donors. A few of the identified cytomegalovirus-associated TCR beta chains were confirmed in vitro to be specific for cytomegalovirus antigens. All 110 or so repertoires were used to score co-occurrence in the validation cohort in a later analysis, because that analysis had no HLA typing for the cohort. The study gave a list of 150 to 200 TCR beta chains associated with cytomegalovirus.

Library construction relied on the immunoSEQ multiplex PCR assay. Under the source paper's analysis protocol: A statistical classification framework was built to diagnose cytomegalovirus status from the catalog of TCR beta chain sequences. Here the immuneACCESS table is served through TCRdb, limited to in-frame sequences with V and J called. Missing clones are a known gap in these copies; in checked studies unresolved V genes cover under half, and the rest lacks a known reason. Clonal size and the V and J genes are those of that table, whereas D and trimming came from the DNA. This sample has around 250,000 clones in its table, and roughly 89% of those were observed once. Clones ranked in the top ten supply roughly 0.38% of the sample. Donors formed part of the validation cohort, which comprised some 120 subjects and was distinct from the first cohort of 550 to 850 subjects. Between the V and J ends, shortened by 5 bases and 5 bases respectively, the junction contains 19 bases. The germline V gene (reference sequence) gives CDR1 as LNHDA and CDR2 as SQIVND. From cysteine to phenylalanine, the CDR3 is 16 amino acids long. Left in the record is the CDR3 DNA by itself, 48 bases read in frame from the first base.

The chain couples TRBV19 to TRBJ1-5; perhaps TRBD1 is the D gene, with 5 bases matching. The sample comprised PBMCs. This TCR was sampled from a woman between 18 and 29 years old in good health and CMV-seronegative. The CDR3 is CASSFLKGIGHQPQHF. The bases read TGTGCCAGTAGTTTTCTGAAGGGGATCGGGCATCAGCCCCAGCATTTT.